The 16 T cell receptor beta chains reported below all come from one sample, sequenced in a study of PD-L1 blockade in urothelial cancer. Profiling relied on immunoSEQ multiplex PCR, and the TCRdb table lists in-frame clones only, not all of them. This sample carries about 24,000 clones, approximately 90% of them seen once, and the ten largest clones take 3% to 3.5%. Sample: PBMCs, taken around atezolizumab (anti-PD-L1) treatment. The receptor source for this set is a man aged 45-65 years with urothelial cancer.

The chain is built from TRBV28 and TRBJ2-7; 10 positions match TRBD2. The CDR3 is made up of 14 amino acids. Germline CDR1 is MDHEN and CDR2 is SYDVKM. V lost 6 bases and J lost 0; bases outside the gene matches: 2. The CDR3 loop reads CASRAGGFSYEQYF. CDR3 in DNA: TGTGCCAGCAGAGCGGGAGGGTTCTCCTACGAGCAGTACTTC.

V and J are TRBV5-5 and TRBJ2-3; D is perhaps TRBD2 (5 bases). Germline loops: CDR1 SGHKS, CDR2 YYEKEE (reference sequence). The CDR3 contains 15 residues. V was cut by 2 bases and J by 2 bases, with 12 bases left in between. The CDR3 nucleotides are TGTGCCAGCAGCTTTGGGCTAGCTACCACAGATACGCAGTATTTT. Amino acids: CASSFGLATTDTQYF.

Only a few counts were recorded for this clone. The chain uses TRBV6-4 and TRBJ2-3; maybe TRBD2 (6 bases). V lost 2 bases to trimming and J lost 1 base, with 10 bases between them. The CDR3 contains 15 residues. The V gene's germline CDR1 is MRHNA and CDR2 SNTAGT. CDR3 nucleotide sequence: TGTGCCAGCAGTGACGGCGGGACGGGCACAGATACGCAGTATTTT. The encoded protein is CASSDGGTGTDTQYF.

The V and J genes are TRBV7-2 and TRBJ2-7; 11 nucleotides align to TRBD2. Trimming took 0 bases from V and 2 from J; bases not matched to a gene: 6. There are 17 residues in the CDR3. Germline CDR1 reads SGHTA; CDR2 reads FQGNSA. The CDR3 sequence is CASSLALGTSGAYEQYF. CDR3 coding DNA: TGTGCCAGCAGCTTAGCGCTCGGGACTAGCGGTGCCTACGAGCAGTACTTC.

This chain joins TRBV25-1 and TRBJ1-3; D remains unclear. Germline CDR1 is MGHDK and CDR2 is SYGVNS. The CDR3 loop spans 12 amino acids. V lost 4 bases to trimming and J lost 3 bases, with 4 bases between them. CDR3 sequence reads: CASSVFGNTIYF. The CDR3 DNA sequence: TGTGCCAGCAGTGTATTTGGAAACACCATATATTTT.

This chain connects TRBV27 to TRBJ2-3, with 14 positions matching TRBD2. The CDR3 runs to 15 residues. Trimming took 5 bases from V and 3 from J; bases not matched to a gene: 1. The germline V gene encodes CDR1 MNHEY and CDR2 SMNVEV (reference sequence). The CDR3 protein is CASSRTSGRTDTQYF. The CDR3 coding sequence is TGTGCCAGCAGTAGGACTAGCGGGAGGACAGATACGCAGTATTTT.

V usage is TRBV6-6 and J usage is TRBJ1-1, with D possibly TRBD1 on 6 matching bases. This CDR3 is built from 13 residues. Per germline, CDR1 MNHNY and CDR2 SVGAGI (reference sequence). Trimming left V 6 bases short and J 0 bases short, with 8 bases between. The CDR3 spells CASSQGMNTEAFF. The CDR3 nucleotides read TGTGCCAGCAGCCAGGGGATGAACACTGAAGCTTTCTTT.

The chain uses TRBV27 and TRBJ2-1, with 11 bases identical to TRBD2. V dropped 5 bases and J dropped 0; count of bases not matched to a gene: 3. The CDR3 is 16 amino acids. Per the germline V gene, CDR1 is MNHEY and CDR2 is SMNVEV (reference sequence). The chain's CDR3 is CASSPGTSGSYNEQFF. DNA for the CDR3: TGTGCCAGCAGTCCAGGGACTAGCGGCTCCTACAATGAGCAGTTCTTC.

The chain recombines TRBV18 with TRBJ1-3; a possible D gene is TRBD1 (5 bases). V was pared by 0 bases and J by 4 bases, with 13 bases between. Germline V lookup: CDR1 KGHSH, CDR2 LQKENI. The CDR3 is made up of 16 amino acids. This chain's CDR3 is CASSPPSGARGNTIYF. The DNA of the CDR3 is TGTGCCAGCTCACCACCAAGTGGGGCGCGGGGAAACACCATATATTTT. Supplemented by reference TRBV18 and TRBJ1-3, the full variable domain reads NAGVMQNPRHLVRRRGQEARLRCSPMKGHSHVYWYRQLPEEGLKFMVYLQKENIIDESGMPKERFSAEFPKEGPSILRIQQVVRGDSAAYFCASSPPSGARGNTIYFGEGSWLTVV.

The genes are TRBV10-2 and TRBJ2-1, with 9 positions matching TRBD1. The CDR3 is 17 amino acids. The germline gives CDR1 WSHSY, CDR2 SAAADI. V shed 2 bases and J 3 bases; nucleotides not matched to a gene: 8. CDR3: CASSEVVQGAGYNEQFF. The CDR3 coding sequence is TGCGCCAGCAGTGAGGTAGTACAGGGGGCTGGCTACAATGAGCAGTTCTTC.

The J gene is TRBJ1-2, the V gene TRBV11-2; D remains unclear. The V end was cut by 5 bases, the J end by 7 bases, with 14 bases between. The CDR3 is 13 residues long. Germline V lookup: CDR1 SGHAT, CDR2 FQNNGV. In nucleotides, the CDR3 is TGTGCCAGCAGCCCGGGAGACCGACTTGGCTACACCTTC. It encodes CASSPGDRLGYTF.

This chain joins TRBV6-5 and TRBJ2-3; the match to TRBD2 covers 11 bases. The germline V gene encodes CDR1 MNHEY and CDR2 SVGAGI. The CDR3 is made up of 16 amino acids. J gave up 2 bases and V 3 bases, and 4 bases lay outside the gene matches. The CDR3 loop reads CASSYSSGGNTDTQYF. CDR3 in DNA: TGTGCCAGCAGTTATTCTAGCGGGGGGAACACAGATACGCAGTATTTT.

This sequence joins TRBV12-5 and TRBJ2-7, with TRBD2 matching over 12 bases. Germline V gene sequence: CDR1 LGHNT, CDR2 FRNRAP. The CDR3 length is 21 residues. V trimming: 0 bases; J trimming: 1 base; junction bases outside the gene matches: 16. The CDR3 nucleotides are TGTGCTAGTGGTTTGGTATTCTCTGCGCTAGCGGGGGGGCGGGAGTCCTACGAGCAGTACTTC. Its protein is CASGLVFSALAGGRESYEQYF.

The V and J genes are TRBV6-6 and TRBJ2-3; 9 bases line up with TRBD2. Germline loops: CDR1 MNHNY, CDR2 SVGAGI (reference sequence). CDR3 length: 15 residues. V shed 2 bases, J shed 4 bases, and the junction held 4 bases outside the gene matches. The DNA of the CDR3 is TGTGCCAGCAGTTACGGTAGCGGGGGAGCAGATACGCAGTATTTT. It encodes CASSYGSGGADTQYF.

The CDR3 is CASSLEGVVRLRDEQYF. CDR3 in DNA: TGTGCCAGCAGCTTAGAGGGTGTTGTTCGACTCCGCGACGAGCAGTACTTC. The chain carries TRBV11-2 and TRBJ2-7, with D unclear. This CDR3 has 17 residues. The V gene's germline CDR1 is SGHAT and CDR2 FQNNGV. V was pared by 0 bases and J by 5 bases, with 20 bases between.

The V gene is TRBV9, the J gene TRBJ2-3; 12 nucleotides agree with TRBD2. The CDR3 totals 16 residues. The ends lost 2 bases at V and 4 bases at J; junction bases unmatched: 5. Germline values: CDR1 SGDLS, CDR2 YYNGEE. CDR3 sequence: CASSVGLAGIADTQYF. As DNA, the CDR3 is TGTGCCAGCAGCGTTGGACTAGCGGGGATCGCAGATACGCAGTATTTT.